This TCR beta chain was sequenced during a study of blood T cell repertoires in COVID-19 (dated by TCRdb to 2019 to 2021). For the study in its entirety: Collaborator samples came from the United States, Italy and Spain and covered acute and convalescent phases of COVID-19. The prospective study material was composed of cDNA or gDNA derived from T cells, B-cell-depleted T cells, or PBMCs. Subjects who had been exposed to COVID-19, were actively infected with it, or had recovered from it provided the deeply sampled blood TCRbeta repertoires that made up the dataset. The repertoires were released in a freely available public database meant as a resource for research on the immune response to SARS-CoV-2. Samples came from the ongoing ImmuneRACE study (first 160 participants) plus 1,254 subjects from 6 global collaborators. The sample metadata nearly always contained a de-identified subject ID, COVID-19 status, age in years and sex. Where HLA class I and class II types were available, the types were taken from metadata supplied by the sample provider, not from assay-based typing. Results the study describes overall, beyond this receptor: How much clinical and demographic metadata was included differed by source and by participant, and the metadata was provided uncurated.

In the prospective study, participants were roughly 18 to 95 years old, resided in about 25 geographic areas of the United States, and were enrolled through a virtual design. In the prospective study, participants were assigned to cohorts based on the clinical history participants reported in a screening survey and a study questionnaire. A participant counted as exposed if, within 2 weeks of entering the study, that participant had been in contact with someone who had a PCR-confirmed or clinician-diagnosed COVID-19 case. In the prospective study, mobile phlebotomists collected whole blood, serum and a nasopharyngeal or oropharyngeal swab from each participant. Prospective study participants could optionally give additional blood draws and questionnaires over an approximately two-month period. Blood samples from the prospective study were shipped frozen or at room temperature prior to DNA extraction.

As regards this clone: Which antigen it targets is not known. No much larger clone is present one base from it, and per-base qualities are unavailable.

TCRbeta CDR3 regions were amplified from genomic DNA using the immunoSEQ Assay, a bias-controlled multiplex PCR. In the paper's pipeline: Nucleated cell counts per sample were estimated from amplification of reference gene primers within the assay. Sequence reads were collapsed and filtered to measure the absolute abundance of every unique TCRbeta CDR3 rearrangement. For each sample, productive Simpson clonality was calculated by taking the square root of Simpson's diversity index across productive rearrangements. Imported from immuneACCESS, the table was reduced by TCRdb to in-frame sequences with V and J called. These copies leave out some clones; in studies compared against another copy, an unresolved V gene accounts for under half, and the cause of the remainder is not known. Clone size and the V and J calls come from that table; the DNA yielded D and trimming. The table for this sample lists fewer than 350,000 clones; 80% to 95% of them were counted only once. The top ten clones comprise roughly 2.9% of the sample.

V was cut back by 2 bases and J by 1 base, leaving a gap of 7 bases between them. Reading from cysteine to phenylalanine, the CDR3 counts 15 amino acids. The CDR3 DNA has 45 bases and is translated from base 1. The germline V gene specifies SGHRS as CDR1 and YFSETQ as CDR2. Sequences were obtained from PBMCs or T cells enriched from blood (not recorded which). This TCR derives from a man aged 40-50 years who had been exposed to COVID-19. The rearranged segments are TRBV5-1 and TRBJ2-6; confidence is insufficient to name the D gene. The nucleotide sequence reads TGCGCCAGCAGCTTCGGTTTGTCTGGGGCCAACGTCCTGACTTTC. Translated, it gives CASSFGLSGANVLTF. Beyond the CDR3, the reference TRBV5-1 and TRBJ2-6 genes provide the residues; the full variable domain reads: KAGVTQTPRYLIKTRGQQVTLSCSPISGHRSVSWYQQTPGQGLQFLFEYFSETQRNKGNFPGRFSGRQFSNSRSEMNVSTLELGDSALYLCASSFGLSGANVLTFGAGSRLTVL.